The 7 T cell receptor beta chains below were found in one sample sequenced in a study of identical twins. TCRdb independently ran MiXCR on the 5' RACE reads; one entry per CDR3 protein. This sample carries 300,000 to 400,000 distinct CDR3 sequences, 9% to 15% of them seen once, and the ten largest clones take roughly 7%. These sequences were also reported in another study, on yellow fever vaccine responses in identical twins.

The specimen was CD8+ T cells sorted from blood. These receptors all come from a woman under 30 in good health.

In this sample, this clonotype turned up a few times. The chain links TRBV7-9 to TRBJ2-7, with 8 bases lining up with TRBD1. V lost 5 bases to trimming and J lost 4 bases; unmatched junction nucleotides: 10. The CDR3 has 15 amino acids. CDR1 and CDR2 from the germline V gene are SEHNR and FQNEAQ (reference sequence). The CDR3 DNA reads as TGTGCCAGCAGCCCACAAGGGGGACAGGCGTACGAGCAGTACTTC. This gives the protein CASSPQGGQAYEQYF.

This clonotype appeared many times. This sequence joins TRBV15 and TRBJ2-2, with no clear D. Trimming removed 0 bases at V and 8 bases at J, with 16 bases between. CDR1 is LNHNV and CDR2 is YYDKDF in the germline V gene (reference sequence). This CDR3 spans 16 amino acids. CDR3 coding DNA: TGTGCCACCAGCAGAGATTGGCAGGCTTTACCGGGGGAGCTGTTTTTT. Translating gives CATSRDWQALPGELFF.

The chain has TRBV29-1 and TRBJ2-1; unclear D gene. There are 11 residues in the CDR3. The V end was cut by 4 bases, the J end by 5 bases, with 6 bases between. Germline V lookup: CDR1 SQVTM, CDR2 ANQGSEA. CDR3 bases: TGCAGCGTTGCCTCGCACAATGAGCAGTTCTTC. Amino acids: CSVASHNEQFF.

The chain links TRBV15 to TRBJ2-3; TRBD2 agrees at 12 bases. Germline V CDR1 and CDR2: LNHNV, YYDKDF (reference sequence). The CDR3 loop spans 19 amino acids. Trimming took 0 bases from V and 2 from J; bases not matched to a gene: 9. The CDR3 spells CATSREWKLAGGDTDTQYF. CDR3 bases: TGTGCCACCAGCAGAGAGTGGAAACTAGCGGGAGGCGACACAGATACGCAGTATTTT.

V and J are TRBV12-3 or TRBV12-4 and TRBJ1-5; D may be TRBD1 (6 bases). Trimming cost V 6 bases and J 6 bases, with 15 bases left between them. This CDR3 contains 14 residues. The CDR3 spells CASSSTGSAQPQHF. Written as DNA, the CDR3 is TGTGCCAGCAGCTCTACAGGGTCGGCTCAGCCCCAGCATTTT.

V is TRBV6-2 or TRBV6-3 and J is TRBJ1-5, with a tentative D call TRBD1 (5 bases). The CDR3 contains 12 residues. V was pared by 5 bases and J by 14 bases, with 16 bases between. CDR1 and CDR2 from the germline V gene are MNHEY and SVGEGT. CDR3 loop: CASSAGSGAKHF. CDR3 in DNA: TGTGCCAGCAGTGCGGGCTCCGGGGCCAAGCATTTT.

This clonotype was counted between two and nine times. This chain links TRBV6-1 with TRBJ1-2, with 9 bases matching TRBD1. The CDR3 has 16 amino acids. Looked up from germline, CDR1 is MNHNS and CDR2 is SASEGT. Trimming took 6 bases from V and 3 from J; bases not matched to a gene: 11. CDR3: CASRGTGPRLDYGYTF. The CDR3 nucleotides read TGTGCCAGCAGAGGGACAGGGCCTCGGTTGGACTATGGCTACACCTTC.